Shown below are 28 T cell receptor beta chains from a single sample sequenced in a study of T cell repertoires in cytomegalovirus infection (dated by TCRdb to between 2018 and 2021). TCRdb records Illumina HiSeq 1500 as the sequencer. The raw public reads went through TCRdb reprocessing: fastp at Q25, MiXCR clone calling, in-frame beta chains kept. Every entry covers one CDR3 protein and lists the most common genes and DNA from its rows. The sample contains roughly 200,000 distinct CDR3 sequences, approximately 9.7% of them found a single time. Approximately 4.6% of the sample rests with the top ten. Specimen: PBMCs. Source of these receptors: a human donor in good health (CMV status not recorded). Some clones in this sample may be carry-over from other donors' samples.

This clonotype was counted many times. The rearrangement uses TRBV7-9 and TRBJ1-1; D is uncertain. Germline CDR1 and CDR2: SEHNR and FQNEAQ (reference sequence). The CDR3 has 12 amino acids. Trimming took off 5 bases at V and 4 bases at J, with 8 bases between the two ends. CDR3 sequence: CASSHFSTEAFF. The CDR3 DNA is TGTGCCAGCAGCCATTTTAGCACTGAAGCTTTCTTT.

The chain links TRBV4-1 to TRBJ2-7; D is unresolved. V was clipped by 1 base and J by 2 bases, with 12 bases between them. The CDR3 consists of 15 residues. The germline V gene has CDR1 MGHRA and CDR2 YSYEKL. CDR3 nucleotide sequence: TGCGCCAGCAGCCAAGGTAGGGCCTCCGCCTACGAGCAGTACTTC. Translating it yields CASSQGRASAYEQYF.

This clonotype was seen a few times. This chain joins TRBV5-1 and TRBJ1-6; the D is unclear. The V and J ends lost 0 bases and 14 bases respectively, with 6 bases between them. CDR1 is SGHRS and CDR2 is YFSETQ in the germline V gene. This CDR3 has 11 residues. The CDR3 DNA sequence: TGCGCCAGCAGCTTGGACAGCACCCTCCACTTT. Amino acids: CASSLDSTLHF. Complete variable domain (other parts from reference TRBV5-1 and TRBJ1-6): KAGVTQTPRYLIKTRGQQVTLSCSPISGHRSVSWYQQTPGQGLQFLFEYFSETQRNKGNFPGRFSGRQFSNSRSEMNVSTLELGDSALYLCASSLDSTLHFGNGTRLTVT.

This clonotype has a count of ten or more. The chain links TRBV28 to TRBJ2-7; 10 nucleotides align to TRBD1. This CDR3 is built from 15 residues. V shed 5 bases, J shed 3 bases, and the junction held 7 bases outside the gene matches. Germline CDR1 MDHEN, CDR2 SYDVKM. The CDR3 loop is CASSTGGQGLYEQYF. The CDR3 DNA reads as TGTGCCAGCAGTACTGGGGGACAGGGGCTCTACGAGCAGTACTTC.

At least ten counts were recorded for this clonotype. This rearrangement joins TRBV19 to TRBJ1-5; 7 nucleotides match TRBD1. Per the germline V gene, CDR1 is LNHDA and CDR2 is SQIVND (reference sequence). V dropped 6 bases and J dropped 6; count of bases not matched to a gene: 14. The CDR3 consists of 16 residues. CDR3 sequence reads: CASSPWIRGDGQPQHF. The CDR3 DNA reads as TGTGCCAGTAGCCCCTGGATCAGGGGGGATGGTCAGCCCCAGCATTTT.

The chain carries TRBV19 and TRBJ1-1; D may be TRBD1 (5 bases). V shed 7 bases and J shed 1 base, with 16 bases lying between them. Germline V gene lookup returns CDR1 LNHDA and CDR2 SQIVND (reference sequence). CDR3 length equals 15 residues. CDR3 sequence (DNA): TGTGCCAGTACTTCGAGGGGACTGCAGAACACTGAAGCTTTCTTT. This encodes CASTSRGLQNTEAFF. Complete variable domain (other parts from reference TRBV19 and TRBJ1-1): DGGITQSPKYLFRKEGQNVTLSCEQNLNHDAMYWYRQDPGQGLRLIYYSQIVNDFQKGDIAEGYSVSREKKESFPLTVTSAQKNPTAFYLCASTSRGLQNTEAFFGQGTRLTVV.

This clonotype has a count of ten or more. The chain couples TRBV7-3 to TRBJ2-2; 13 nucleotides align to TRBD2. The CDR3 consists of 16 residues. V was pared by 3 bases and J by 6 bases, with 4 bases of the junction left unmatched. Germline V gene sequence: CDR1 SGHTA, CDR2 FQGTGA. Written as DNA, the CDR3 is TGTGCCAGCAGCTTGGGGACTAGCGGGATGGCCGGGGAGCTGTTTTTT. It yields the protein CASSLGTSGMAGELFF.

There are a few counts of this clonotype. The V gene is TRBV7-8, the J gene TRBJ2-5; 9 positions match TRBD2. Germline loops: CDR1 SGHVS, CDR2 FQNEAQ. V lost 8 bases and J lost 0; bases outside the gene matches: 10. The CDR3 sequence is 16 residues long. The CDR3 is CASSVAGVPYQETQYF. In DNA form, the CDR3 reads TGTGCCAGCTCCGTAGCGGGGGTCCCGTACCAAGAGACCCAGTACTTC.

There are many counts of this clonotype. This sequence joins TRBV6-2 or TRBV6-3 and TRBJ2-7; possible D gene TRBD1, 6 bases. The CDR3 sequence is 16 residues long. The V gene's germline CDR1 is MNHEY and CDR2 SVGEGT. Trimming shortened V by 2 bases and J by 7 bases, and 21 bases separated the two germline ends. The CDR3 DNA reads TGTGCCAGCAGTTACCGGCTGGGGGCTCCCGTTTTAGAGCAGTACTTC. Translating it yields CASSYRLGAPVLEQYF.

The chain employs TRBV29-1 and TRBJ2-7; D is uncertain. V was clipped by 0 bases and J by 5 bases, with 11 bases between them. This CDR3 has 13 residues. The germline CDR1 and CDR2 sequences are SQVTM and ANQGSEA. CDR3 residues: CSVEDLPADEQYF. The CDR3 coding sequence is TGCAGCGTTGAAGATCTTCCAGCCGACGAGCAGTACTTC.

This clonotype was recorded at least ten times. The chain links TRBV10-3 to TRBJ1-2; TRBD1 is a possible D gene (5 bases). The CDR3 consists of 12 residues. The germline gives CDR1 ENHRY, CDR2 SYGVKD. Written as DNA, the CDR3 is TGTGCAGTCAGCAGGGCCAACTATGGCTACACCTTC. This gives the protein CAVSRANYGYTF.

This clonotype was seen at least ten times. The J gene is TRBJ2-1, the V gene TRBV7-6; 10 positions match TRBD2. CDR1 SGHVS and CDR2 FNYEAQ come from the germline V gene. The J segment lost 0 bases and the V segment lost 0 bases, leaving 5 bases of the junction unmatched. The CDR3 spans 18 residues. In nucleotides, the CDR3 is TGTGCCAGCAGCTTAGCCGACGCTAGCGGGAGCTCCTACAATGAGCAGTTCTTC. It encodes CASSLADASGSSYNEQFF.

This clonotype was observed at least ten times. The chain carries TRBV28 and TRBJ1-2; possible D gene TRBD1, 5 bases. This CDR3 has 12 residues. V was shortened by 6 bases and J by 7 bases, with 12 bases between the two germline ends. Per the germline V gene, CDR1 is MDHEN and CDR2 is SYDVKM. The CDR3 is CASSEGEFGYTF. The CDR3 bases are TGTGCCAGCAGCGAAGGGGAGTTTGGCTACACCTTC.

This clonotype has just a few counts. The chain employs TRBV7-9 and TRBJ1-3; 8 bases agree with TRBD1. There are 16 residues in the CDR3. Per germline, CDR1 SEHNR and CDR2 FQNEAQ (reference sequence). The ends lost 11 bases at V and 1 base at J; junction bases unmatched: 13. The CDR3 is CAGTDRAVFSGNTIYF. The CDR3 DNA is TGTGCCGGAACGGACAGGGCCGTTTTTTCTGGAAACACCATATATTTT.

This clonotype was seen a handful of times. V gene TRBV29-1 combines with J gene TRBJ1-2; TRBD1 matches at 8 bases. The V and J ends lost 7 bases and 7 bases, in that order; junction bases with no gene match: 17. This CDR3 region has 15 residues. Germline CDR1 is SQVTM and CDR2 is ANQGSEA. The CDR3 region has the DNA TGCAGCGCCATAGGGGGGACAGGCCCCCTTGGTGGCTACACCTTC. The encoded protein is CSAIGGTGPLGGYTF.

This clonotype was seen ten or more times. The chain joins TRBV6-2 or TRBV6-3 to TRBJ2-7; D might be TRBD2 (6 bases). Trimming took 2 bases from V and 2 from J, leaving 7 bases between them. The CDR3 is 13 amino acids. Germline V lookup: CDR1 MNHEY, CDR2 SVGEGT. The DNA of the CDR3 is TGTGCCAGCAGTTACGGGGAGGCCTACGAGCAGTACTTC. It translates to CASSYGEAYEQYF.

There are many counts of this clonotype. V and J are TRBV24-1 and TRBJ2-1; 8 nucleotides align to TRBD1. The CDR3 covers 15 residues. The V and J ends lost 8 bases and 5 bases, in that order; junction bases with no gene match: 10. Germline values: CDR1 KGHDR, CDR2 SFDVKD. The CDR3 region has the DNA TGTGCCACCAACCCCGGGACAGGCGCCGACAATGAGCAGTTCTTC. It is translated as CATNPGTGADNEQFF.

This clonotype occurred a few times. This chain uses TRBV12-3 or TRBV12-4 with TRBJ2-7; 9 bases are a match to TRBD2. With V trimmed by 1 base and J by 4 bases, 5 bases remained unmatched. The CDR3 contains 15 residues. The CDR3 DNA is TGTGCCAGCAGTTTAGGGGGCGGGAGGGATTACGAGCAGTACTTC. This encodes CASSLGGGRDYEQYF.

This clonotype has a count of ten or more. V usage is TRBV7-2 and J usage is TRBJ2-2; D perhaps matches TRBD1 (6 bases). Germline V gene data show CDR1 as SGHTA and CDR2 as FQGNSA. V was trimmed by 6 bases and J by 0 bases, leaving 14 bases between them. CDR3 length: 16 residues. The CDR3: CASRLHRDSNTGELFF. The CDR3 DNA reads TGTGCCAGCAGACTCCACAGGGATTCGAACACCGGGGAGCTGTTTTTT.

The chain uses TRBV6-4 and TRBJ1-2; 10 bases are a match to TRBD1. The germline gives CDR1 MRHNA, CDR2 SNTAGT. Trimming at V came to 7 bases and at J to 0 bases, leaving 17 bases not matched to a gene. There are 19 residues in the CDR3. The CDR3 DNA reads as TGTGCCAGCATCGCCTCCCCGCGGGACAGGGGACCAGCTAACTATGGCTACACCTTC. Translation gives CASIASPRDRGPANYGYTF.

This clonotype was recorded many times. This chain links TRBV7-9 with TRBJ2-3; D call uncertain. This CDR3 spans 12 amino acids. Deletions cut 5 bases from V and 5 bases from J, with 8 bases between. Germline V CDR1 and CDR2: SEHNR, FQNEAQ (reference sequence). The CDR3: CASSPFVDTQYF. In nucleotides, the CDR3 is TGTGCCAGCAGCCCCTTTGTAGATACGCAGTATTTT.

The sample holds many counts of this clonotype. The gene calls are TRBV5-5 and TRBJ2-5, with D tentatively TRBD1 (6 bases). CDR1 SGHKS and CDR2 YYEKEE come from the germline V gene (reference sequence). Trimming left V 1 base short and J 5 bases short, with 12 bases between. The CDR3 consists of 14 residues. CDR3 in DNA: TGTGCCAGCAGCTTGAGTCCAGGGGCTGAGACCCAGTACTTC. The encoded protein is CASSLSPGAETQYF.

In this sample, this clonotype turned up many times. The chain is built from TRBV10-3 and TRBJ2-5, with D perhaps matching TRBD2 (5 bases). The CDR3 contains 14 residues. With 8 bases removed from V and 1 base from J, the gap between germline ends came to 14 bases. From germline, CDR1 is ENHRY and CDR2 SYGVKD. The CDR3 loop is CAISSGIRQETQYF. CDR3 in DNA: TGTGCCATCTCGTCCGGGATACGCCAAGAGACCCAGTACTTC.

This clonotype was found many times. The chain combines TRBV10-2 with TRBJ2-3; D remains ambiguous. CDR3 size: 14 residues. Germline V gene lookup returns CDR1 WSHSY and CDR2 SAAADI. V lost 7 bases and J lost 0, with 11 bases in between. The CDR3 spells CASTHSPSTDTQYF. CDR3 in DNA: TGCGCCAGCACCCACAGTCCTAGCACAGATACGCAGTATTTT.

This clonotype was observed a handful of times. This rearrangement joins TRBV19 to TRBJ2-3, with D tentatively TRBD1 (6 bases). V gave up 7 bases and J gave up 0 bases, with 14 bases separating them. The CDR3 is 15 residues long. The germline V gene encodes CDR1 LNHDA and CDR2 SQIVND (reference sequence). This CDR3 reads CASNPLGASTDTQYF. The CDR3 DNA reads TGTGCCAGTAACCCCCTGGGGGCTAGCACAGATACGCAGTATTTT.

J is TRBJ2-1 and V is TRBV3-1; 9 nucleotides line up with TRBD2. The CDR3 spans 15 residues. Germline lookup yields CDR1 LGHDT and CDR2 YNNKEL (reference sequence). Trimming took 1 base from V and 4 from J; bases not matched to a gene: 2. As DNA, the CDR3 is TGTGCCAGCAGCCAAGGACTAGCGGAGTACAATGAGCAGTTCTTC. This gives the protein CASSQGLAEYNEQFF.

This clonotype occurred many times. This chain joins TRBV28 and TRBJ2-3; TRBD2 aligns across 14 bases. The CDR3 is 16 residues long. With V trimmed by 5 bases and J by 6 bases, 7 bases remained unmatched. Germline assignment: CDR1 MDHEN and CDR2 SYDVKM. This chain's CDR3 is CASSPRGLAGVDTQYF. CDR3 nucleotides: TGTGCCAGCAGTCCCCGGGGACTAGCGGGAGTTGATACGCAGTATTTT.

This sequence joins TRBV10-3 and TRBJ1-5; D is unresolved. The germline V and J ends were trimmed by 2 bases and 4 bases, with 3 bases remaining between them. This CDR3 is built from 12 residues. Germline V lookup: CDR1 ENHRY, CDR2 SYGVKD. CDR3 protein: CAISEANQPQHF. Here the CDR3 DNA reads TGTGCCATCAGTGAGGCTAATCAGCCCCAGCATTTT.